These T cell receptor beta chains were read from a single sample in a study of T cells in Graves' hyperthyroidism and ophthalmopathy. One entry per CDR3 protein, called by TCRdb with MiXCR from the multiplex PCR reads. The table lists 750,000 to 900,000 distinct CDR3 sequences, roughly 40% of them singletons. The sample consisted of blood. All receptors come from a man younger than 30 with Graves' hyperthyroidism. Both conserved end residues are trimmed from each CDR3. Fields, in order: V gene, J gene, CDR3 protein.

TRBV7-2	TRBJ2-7	ASSLVTSSYEQY
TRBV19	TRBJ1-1	ASSILTASNTEAF
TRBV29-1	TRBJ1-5	SVALTGNSNQPQH
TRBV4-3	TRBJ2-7	ASSQEGTSGTEQY
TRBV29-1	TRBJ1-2	SYGYGYT
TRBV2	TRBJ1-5	ASSPGTPNQPQH
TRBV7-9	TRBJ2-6	ASSKIQGFGANVLT
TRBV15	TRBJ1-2	ATSSRTETNYGYT
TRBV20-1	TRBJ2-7	SARGLEGGGSYEQY
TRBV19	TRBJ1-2	ASFTGGYGYT
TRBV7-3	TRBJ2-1	ASSQDGGEQF
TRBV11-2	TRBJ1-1	ASSLDPSGYAEAF
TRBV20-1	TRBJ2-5	SAHPSGTGETQY
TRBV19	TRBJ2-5	ASRGRRRETQY
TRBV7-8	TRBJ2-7	ASSPSRDRGEQY
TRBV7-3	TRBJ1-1	ASSAYRDTEAF
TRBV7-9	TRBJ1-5	ASSLTGLTQPQH
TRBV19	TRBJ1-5	ASPGQQYQPQH
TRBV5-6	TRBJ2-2	ASSLDYTGELF